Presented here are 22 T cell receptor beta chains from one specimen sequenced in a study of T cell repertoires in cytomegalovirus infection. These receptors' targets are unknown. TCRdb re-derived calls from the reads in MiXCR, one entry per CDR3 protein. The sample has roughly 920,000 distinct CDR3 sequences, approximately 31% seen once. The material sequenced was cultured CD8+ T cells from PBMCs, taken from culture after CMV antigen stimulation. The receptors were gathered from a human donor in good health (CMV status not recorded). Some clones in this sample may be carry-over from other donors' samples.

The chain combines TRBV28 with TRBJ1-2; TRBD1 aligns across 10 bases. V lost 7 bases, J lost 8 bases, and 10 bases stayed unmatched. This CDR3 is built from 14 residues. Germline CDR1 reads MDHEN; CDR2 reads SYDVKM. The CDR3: CASTPTGGLGGYTF. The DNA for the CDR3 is TGTGCCAGCACTCCGACAGGGGGCCTCGGAGGCTACACCTTC.

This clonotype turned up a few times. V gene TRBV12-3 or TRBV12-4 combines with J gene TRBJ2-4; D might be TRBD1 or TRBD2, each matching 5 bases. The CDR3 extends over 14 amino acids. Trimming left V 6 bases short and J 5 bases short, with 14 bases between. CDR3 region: CASRTKGSQNIQYF. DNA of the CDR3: TGTGCCAGCAGGACTAAGGGGTCCCAAAACATTCAGTACTTC.

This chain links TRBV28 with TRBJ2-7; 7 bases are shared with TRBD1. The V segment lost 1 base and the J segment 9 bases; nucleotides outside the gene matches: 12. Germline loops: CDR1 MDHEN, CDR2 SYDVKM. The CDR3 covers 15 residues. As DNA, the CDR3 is TGTGCCAGCAGTTTATCCCAACAAGGGGGCATAGGGCAGTACGTC. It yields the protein CASSLSQQGGIGQYV.

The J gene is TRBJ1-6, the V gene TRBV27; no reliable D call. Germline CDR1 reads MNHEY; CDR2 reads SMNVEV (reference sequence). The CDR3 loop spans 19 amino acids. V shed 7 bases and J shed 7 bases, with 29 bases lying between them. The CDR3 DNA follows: TGTGCCAGCACTCTCCTACCCCTGGCCCTTAAATCGTCCAATTCACCCCTCCACTTT. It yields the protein CASTLLPLALKSSNSPLHF.

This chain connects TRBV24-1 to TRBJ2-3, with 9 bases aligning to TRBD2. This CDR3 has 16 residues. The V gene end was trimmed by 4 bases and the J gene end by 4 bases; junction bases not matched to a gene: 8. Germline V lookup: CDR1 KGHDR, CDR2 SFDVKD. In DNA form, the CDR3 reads TGTGCCACCAGTGACCCTTGGCGGGGGGGTTCAGATACGCAGTATTTT. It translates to CATSDPWRGGSDTQYF.

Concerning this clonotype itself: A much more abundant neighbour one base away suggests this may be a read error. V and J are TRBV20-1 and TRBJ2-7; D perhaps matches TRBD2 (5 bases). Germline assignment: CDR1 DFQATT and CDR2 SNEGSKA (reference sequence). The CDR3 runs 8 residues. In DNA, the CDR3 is TGCAGTGCGGACTCGGGCGACTTC. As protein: CSADSGDF.

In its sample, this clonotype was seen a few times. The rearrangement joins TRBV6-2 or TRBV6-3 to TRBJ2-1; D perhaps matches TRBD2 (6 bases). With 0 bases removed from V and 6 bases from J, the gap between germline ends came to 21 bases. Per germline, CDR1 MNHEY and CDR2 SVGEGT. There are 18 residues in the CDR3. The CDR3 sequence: CASSYSPFRDWGSNEQFF. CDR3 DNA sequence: TGTGCCAGCAGTTACTCTCCCTTCCGGGACTGGGGTTCCAATGAGCAGTTCTTC.

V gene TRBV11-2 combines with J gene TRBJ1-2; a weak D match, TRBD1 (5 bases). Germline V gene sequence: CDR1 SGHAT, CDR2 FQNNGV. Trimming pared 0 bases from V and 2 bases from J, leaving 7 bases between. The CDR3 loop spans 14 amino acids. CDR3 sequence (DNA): TGTGCCAGCAGCTTAGATTGGGGGAACTATGGCTACACCTTC. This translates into CASSLDWGNYGYTF.

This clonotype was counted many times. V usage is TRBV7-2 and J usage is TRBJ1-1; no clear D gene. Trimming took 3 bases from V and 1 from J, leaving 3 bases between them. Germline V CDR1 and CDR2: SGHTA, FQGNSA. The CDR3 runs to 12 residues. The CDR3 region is CASSFQNTEAFF. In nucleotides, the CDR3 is TGTGCCAGCAGCTTTCAGAACACTGAAGCTTTCTTT.

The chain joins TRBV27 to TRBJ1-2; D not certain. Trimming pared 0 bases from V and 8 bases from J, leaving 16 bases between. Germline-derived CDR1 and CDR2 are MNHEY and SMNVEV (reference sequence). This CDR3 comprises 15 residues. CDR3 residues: CASSLSSLGLGGYTF. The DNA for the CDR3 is TGTGCCAGCAGTTTATCCTCCTTAGGGCTCGGGGGCTACACCTTC.

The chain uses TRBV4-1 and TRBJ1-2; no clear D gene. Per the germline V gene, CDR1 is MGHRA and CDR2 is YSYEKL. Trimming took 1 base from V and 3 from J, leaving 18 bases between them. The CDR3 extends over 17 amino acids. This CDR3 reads CASSQVSGTRSDYGYTF. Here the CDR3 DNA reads TGCGCCAGCAGCCAAGTATCGGGCACTAGGTCCGACTATGGCTACACCTTC.

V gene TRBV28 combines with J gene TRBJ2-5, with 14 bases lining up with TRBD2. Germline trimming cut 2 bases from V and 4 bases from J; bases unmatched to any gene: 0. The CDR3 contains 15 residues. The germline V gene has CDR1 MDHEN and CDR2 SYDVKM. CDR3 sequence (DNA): TGTGCCAGCAGTTTAGGACTAGCGGGGGGAGAGACCCAGTACTTC. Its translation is CASSLGLAGGETQYF.

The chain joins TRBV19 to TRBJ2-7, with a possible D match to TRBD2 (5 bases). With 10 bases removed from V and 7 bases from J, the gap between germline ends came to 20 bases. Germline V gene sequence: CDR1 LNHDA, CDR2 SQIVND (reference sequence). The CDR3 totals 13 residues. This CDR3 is CATSPEDAREQYF. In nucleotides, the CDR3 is TGTGCCACCTCCCCGGAGGACGCCCGGGAGCAGTACTTC.

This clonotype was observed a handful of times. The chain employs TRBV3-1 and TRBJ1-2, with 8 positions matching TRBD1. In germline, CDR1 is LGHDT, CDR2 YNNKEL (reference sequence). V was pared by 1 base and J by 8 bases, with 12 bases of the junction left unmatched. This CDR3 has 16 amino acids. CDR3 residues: CASSQVVRQGPNGYTF. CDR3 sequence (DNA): TGTGCCAGCAGCCAAGTGGTTAGACAGGGGCCGAACGGCTACACCTTC.

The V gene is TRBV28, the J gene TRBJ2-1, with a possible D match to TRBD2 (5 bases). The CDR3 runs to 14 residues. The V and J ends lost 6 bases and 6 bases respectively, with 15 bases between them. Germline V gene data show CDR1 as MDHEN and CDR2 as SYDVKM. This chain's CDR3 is CASSPPVGVNEQFF. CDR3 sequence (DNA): TGTGCCAGCAGCCCCCCTGTCGGGGTCAATGAGCAGTTCTTC. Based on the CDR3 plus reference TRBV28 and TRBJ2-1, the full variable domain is DVKVTQSSRYLVKRTGEKVFLECVQDMDHENMFWYRQDPGLGLRLIYFSYDVKMKEKGDIPEGYSVSREKKERFSLILESASTNQTSMYLCASSPPVGVNEQFFGPGTRLTVL.

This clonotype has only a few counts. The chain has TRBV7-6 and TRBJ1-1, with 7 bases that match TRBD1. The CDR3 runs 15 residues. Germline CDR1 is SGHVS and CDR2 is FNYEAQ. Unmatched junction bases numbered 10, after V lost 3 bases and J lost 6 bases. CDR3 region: CASSFLDTGVPEAFF. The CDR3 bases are TGTGCCAGCAGCTTTCTGGACACAGGGGTCCCTGAAGCTTTCTTT.

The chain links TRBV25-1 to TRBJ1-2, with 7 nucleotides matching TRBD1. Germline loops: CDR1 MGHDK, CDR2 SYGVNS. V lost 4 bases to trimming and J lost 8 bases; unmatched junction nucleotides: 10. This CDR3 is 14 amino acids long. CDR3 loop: CASSVGTADYGYTF. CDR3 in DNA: TGTGCCAGCAGTGTGGGGACAGCAGATTACGGCTACACCTTC.

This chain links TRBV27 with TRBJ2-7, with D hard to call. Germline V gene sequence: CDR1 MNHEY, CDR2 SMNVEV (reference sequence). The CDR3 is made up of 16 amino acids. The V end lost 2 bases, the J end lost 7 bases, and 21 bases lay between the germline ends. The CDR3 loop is CASSLVYVGPLEEQYF. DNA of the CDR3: TGTGCCAGCAGTTTAGTCTATGTCGGACCCCTCGAGGAGCAGTACTTC.

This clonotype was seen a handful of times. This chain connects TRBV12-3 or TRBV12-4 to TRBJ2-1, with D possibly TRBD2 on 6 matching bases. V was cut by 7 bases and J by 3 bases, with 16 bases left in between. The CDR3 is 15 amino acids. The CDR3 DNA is TGTGCCAGCACCTCCGATCGGGACTTCTACAATGAGCAGTTCTTC. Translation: CASTSDRDFYNEQFF.

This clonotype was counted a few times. CDR3 residues: CASSLREDTSYNEQFF. DNA for the CDR3: TGCGCCAGCAGTCTCAGGGAGGACACTTCTTACAATGAGCAGTTCTTC. V and J are TRBV4-1 and TRBJ2-1, with a weak D call TRBD2 (6 bases). CDR3 size: 16 residues. With 6 bases removed from V and 4 bases from J, the gap between germline ends came to 19 bases. Germline-derived CDR1 and CDR2 are MGHRA and YSYEKL.

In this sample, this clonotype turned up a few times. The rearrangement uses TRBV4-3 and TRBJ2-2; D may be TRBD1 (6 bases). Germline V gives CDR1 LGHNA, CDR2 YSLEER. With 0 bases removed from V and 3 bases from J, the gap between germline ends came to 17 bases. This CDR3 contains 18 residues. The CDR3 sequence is CASSQEIQGPLDTGELFF. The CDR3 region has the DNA TGCGCCAGCAGCCAAGAAATACAGGGACCCCTGGACACCGGGGAGCTGTTTTTT.

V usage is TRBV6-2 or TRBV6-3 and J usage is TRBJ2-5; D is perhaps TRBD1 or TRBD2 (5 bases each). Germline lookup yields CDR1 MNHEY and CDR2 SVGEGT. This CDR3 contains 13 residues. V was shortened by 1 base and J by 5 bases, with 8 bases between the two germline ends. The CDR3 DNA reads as TGTGCCAGCAGTTACTGGGACGGGGAGACCCAGTACTTC. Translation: CASSYWDGETQYF.